This entry describes one T cell receptor beta chain. What it binds is not known. With V trimmed by 3 bases and J by 0 bases, 7 bases remained unmatched. The CDR3 length is 16 residues. CDR1 and CDR2 from the germline V gene are SGHTA and FQGNSA. The data are from a study of response to subunit inactivated influenza vaccine. TCRdb called the RT-PCR reads again in MiXCR, with one record for every CDR3 protein. In the table there are about 500,000 distinct CDR3 sequences, under 15% of which are singletons. Study observations and caveats: Authors suggested that a seasonal influenza vaccination recruits few new T cells each time.

The V and J genes are TRBV7-2 and TRBJ2-7, with 8 bases matching TRBD1. This TCR came from a man between 50 and 59 years old who received an inactivated influenza vaccine. The sample in question was PBMCs from blood, obtained more than 35 days after vaccination. CDR3 sequence (DNA): TGTGCCAGCAGCTTTAGACCGGGACAGGTCTCCTACGAGCAGTACTTC. It yields the protein CASSFRPGQVSYEQYF.